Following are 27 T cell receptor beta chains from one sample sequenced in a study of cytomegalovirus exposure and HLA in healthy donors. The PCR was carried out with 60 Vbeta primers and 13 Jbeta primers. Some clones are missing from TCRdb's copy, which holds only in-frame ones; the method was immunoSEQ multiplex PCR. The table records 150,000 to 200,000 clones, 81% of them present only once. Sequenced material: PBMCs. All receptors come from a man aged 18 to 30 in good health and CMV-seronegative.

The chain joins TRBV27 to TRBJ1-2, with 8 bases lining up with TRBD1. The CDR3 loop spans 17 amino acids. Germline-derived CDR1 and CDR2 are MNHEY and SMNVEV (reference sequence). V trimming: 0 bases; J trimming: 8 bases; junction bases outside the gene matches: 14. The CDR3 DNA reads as TGTGCCAGCAGTTTATCGCCGGGACAGGTCTCAGTGGTAGGCTACACCTTC. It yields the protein CASSLSPGQVSVVGYTF.

CDR3 nucleotides: TGTGCCAGCAGTTTATTACGCCCGCGGGACAGCACCGGGGAGCTGTTTTTT. As protein: CASSLLRPRDSTGELFF. The V gene is TRBV27, the J gene TRBJ2-2; a possible D gene is TRBD1 (7 bases). CDR1 is MNHEY, CDR2 SMNVEV, per germline (reference sequence). The CDR3 is made up of 17 amino acids. V lost 1 base and J 4 bases, leaving 16 bases between the germline ends.

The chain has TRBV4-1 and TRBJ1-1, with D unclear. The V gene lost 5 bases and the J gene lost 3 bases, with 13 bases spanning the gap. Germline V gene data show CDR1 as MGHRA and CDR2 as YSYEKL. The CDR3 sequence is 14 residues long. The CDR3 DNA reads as TGCGCCAGCAGCGCCCGCTATCGGGACACTGAAGCTTTCTTT. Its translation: CASSARYRDTEAFF.

Written as DNA, the CDR3 is TGTGCCAGCTCACCAACCGGGACAGGGGGTCAAGAGTACTTC. Its protein product is CASSPTGTGGQEYF. This chain joins TRBV18 and TRBJ2-7, with TRBD1 matching 11 bases. This CDR3 spans 14 amino acids. Germline values: CDR1 KGHSH, CDR2 LQKENI. With 2 bases clipped from V and 11 bases from J, the junction kept 8 bases outside the gene matches. The full variable domain, completed using reference TRBV18 and TRBJ2-7, is NAGVMQNPRHLVRRRGQEARLRCSPMKGHSHVYWYRQLPEEGLKFMVYLQKENIIDESGMPKERFSAEFPKEGPSILRIQQVVRGDSAAYFCASSPTGTGGQEYFGPGTRLTVT.

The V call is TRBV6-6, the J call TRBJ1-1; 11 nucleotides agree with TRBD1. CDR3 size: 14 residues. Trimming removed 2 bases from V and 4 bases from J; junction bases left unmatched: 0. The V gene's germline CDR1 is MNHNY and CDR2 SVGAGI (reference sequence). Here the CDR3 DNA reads TGTGCCAGCAGTTACGGACAGGGGGCCACTGAAGCTTTCTTT. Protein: CASSYGQGATEAFF.

For the CDR3, the DNA is TGTGCCAGCAGAGTAGGGGGGGGCGCAGATACGCAGTATTTT. Its translation: CASRVGGGADTQYF. The rearrangement joins TRBV6-5 to TRBJ2-3; a possible D gene is TRBD2 (7 bases). Germline lookup yields CDR1 MNHEY and CDR2 SVGAGI. The CDR3 spans 14 residues. The ends were cut back, 6 bases at V and 4 bases at J, with 14 bases in the middle.

Written as DNA, the CDR3 is TGTGCCATCAGGAGGGCGACCTCCGAAAGCACAGATACGCAGTATTTT. This codes for CAIRRATSESTDTQYF. This chain links TRBV10-3 with TRBJ2-3; possible D gene TRBD2, 5 bases. Trimming cost V 6 bases and J 0 bases, with 16 bases left between them. Germline CDR1 and CDR2: ENHRY and SYGVKD. This CDR3 spans 16 amino acids.

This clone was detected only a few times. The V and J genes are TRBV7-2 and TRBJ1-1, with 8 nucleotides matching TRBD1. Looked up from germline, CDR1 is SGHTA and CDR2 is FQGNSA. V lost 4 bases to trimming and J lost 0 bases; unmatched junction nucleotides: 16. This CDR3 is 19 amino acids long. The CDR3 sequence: CASSSIGGGTGIMNTEAFF. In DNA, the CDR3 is TGTGCCAGCAGCTCAATTGGGGGGGGGACAGGCATAATGAACACTGAAGCTTTCTTT.

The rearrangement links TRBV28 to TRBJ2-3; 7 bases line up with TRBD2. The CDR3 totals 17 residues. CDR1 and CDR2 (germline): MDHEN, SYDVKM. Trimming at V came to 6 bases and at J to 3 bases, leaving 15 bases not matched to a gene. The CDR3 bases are TGTGCCAGCAGGTACCCAGCGGGAAGTATGGAGACAGATACGCAGTATTTT. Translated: CASRYPAGSMETDTQYF.

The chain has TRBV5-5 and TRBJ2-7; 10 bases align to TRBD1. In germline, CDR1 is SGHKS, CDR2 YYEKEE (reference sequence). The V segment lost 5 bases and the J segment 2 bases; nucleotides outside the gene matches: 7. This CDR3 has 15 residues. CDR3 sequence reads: CASSSPGQGTYEQYF. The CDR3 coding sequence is TGTGCCAGCAGTTCGCCGGGACAGGGGACCTACGAGCAGTACTTC.

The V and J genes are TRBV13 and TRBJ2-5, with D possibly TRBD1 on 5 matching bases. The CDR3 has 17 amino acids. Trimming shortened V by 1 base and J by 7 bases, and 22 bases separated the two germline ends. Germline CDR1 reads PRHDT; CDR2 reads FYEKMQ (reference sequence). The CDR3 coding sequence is TGTGCCAGCAGCTTAGATTACGTCGACAGCCTATCGGGGACCCAGTACTTC. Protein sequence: CASSLDYVDSLSGTQYF.

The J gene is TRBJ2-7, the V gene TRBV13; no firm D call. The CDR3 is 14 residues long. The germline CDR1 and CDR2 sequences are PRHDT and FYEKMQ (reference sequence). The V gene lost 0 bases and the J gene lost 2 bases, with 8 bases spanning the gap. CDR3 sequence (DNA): TGTGCCAGCAGCTTAGGGCCGGTTACCTACGAGCAGTACTTC. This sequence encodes CASSLGPVTYEQYF.

The CDR3 nucleotides are TGTGCCAGCAGTGAGAGTTTTGCTTTCTTT. It translates to CASSESFAFF. The V call is TRBV2, the J call TRBJ1-1; no clear D. Between the trimmed V and J ends, which lost 3 bases and 11 bases, there was a span of 7 bases. The CDR3 is 10 amino acids. Germline V gene lookup returns CDR1 SNHLY and CDR2 FYNNEI.

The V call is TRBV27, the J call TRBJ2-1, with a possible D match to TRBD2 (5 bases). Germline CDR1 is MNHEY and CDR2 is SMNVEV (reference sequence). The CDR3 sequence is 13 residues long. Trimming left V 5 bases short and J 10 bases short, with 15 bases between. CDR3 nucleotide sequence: TGTGCCAGCAGTATTACGGGGTCGCTCGAGCAGTTCTTC. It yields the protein CASSITGSLEQFF.

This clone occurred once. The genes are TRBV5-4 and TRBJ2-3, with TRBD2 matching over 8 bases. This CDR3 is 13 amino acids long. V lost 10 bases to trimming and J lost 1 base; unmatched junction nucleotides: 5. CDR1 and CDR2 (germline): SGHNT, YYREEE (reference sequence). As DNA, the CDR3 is TGTGCCCAACAGACTAGCGGCACAGATACGCAGTATTTT. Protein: CAQQTSGTDTQYF.

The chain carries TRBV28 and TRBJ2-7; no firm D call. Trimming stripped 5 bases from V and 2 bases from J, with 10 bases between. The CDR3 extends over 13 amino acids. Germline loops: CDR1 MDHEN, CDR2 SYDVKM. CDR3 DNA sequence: TGTGCCAGCAGTCTACTACGGGCCTACGAGCAGTACTTC. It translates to CASSLLRAYEQYF.

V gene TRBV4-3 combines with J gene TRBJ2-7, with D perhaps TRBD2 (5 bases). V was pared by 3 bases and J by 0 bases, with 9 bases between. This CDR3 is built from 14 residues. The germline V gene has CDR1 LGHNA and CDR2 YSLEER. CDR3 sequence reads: CASSHRGSSYEQYF. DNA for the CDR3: TGCGCCAGCAGCCACCGAGGGAGCTCCTACGAGCAGTACTTC.

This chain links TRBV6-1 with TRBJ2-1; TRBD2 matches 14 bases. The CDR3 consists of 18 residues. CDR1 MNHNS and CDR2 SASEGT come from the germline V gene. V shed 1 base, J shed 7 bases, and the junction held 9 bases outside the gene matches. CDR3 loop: CASSEGRLAGGRWNEQFF. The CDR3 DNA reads TGTGCCAGCAGTGAAGGGAGACTAGCGGGAGGGCGTTGGAATGAGCAGTTCTTC.

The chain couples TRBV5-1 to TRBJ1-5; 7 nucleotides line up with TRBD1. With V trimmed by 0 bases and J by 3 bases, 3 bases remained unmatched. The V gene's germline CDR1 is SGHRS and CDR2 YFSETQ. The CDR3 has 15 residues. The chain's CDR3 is CASSLGQGDNQPQHF. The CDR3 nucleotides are TGCGCCAGCAGCTTGGGCCAGGGGGACAATCAGCCCCAGCATTTT. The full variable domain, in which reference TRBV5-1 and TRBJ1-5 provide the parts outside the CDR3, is KAGVTQTPRYLIKTRGQQVTLSCSPISGHRSVSWYQQTPGQGLQFLFEYFSETQRNKGNFPGRFSGRQFSNSRSEMNVSTLELGDSALYLCASSLGQGDNQPQHFGDGTRLSIL.

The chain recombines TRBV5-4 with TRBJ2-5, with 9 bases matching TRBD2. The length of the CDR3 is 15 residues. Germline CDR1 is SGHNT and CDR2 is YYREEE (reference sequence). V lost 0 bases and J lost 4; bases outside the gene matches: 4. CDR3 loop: CASSLGPAGGETQYF. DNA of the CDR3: TGTGCCAGCAGCTTGGGGCCAGCGGGGGGAGAGACCCAGTACTTC.

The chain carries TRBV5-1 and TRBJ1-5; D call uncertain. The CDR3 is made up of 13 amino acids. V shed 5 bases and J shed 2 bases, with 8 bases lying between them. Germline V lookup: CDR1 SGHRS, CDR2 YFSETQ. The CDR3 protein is CASRNSGNQPQHF. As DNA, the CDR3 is TGCGCCAGCAGAAATTCGGGCAATCAGCCCCAGCATTTT.

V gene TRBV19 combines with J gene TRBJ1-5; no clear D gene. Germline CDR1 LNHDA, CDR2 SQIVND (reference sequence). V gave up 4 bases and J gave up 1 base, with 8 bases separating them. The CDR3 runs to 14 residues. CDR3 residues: CASSTAGSNQPQHF. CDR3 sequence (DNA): TGTGCCAGTAGTACCGCGGGGAGCAATCAGCCCCAGCATTTT.

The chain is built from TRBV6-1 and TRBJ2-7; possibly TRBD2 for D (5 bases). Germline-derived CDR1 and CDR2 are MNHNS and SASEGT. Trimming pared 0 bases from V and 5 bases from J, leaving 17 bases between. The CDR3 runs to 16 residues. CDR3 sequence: CASSEAFYGEVNEQYF. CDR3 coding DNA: TGTGCCAGCAGTGAAGCGTTCTACGGGGAAGTTAACGAGCAGTACTTC.

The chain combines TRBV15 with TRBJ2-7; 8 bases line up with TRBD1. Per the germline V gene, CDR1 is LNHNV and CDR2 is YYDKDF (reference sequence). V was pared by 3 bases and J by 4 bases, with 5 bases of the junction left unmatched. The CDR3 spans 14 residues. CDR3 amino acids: CATSSRQGPYEQYF. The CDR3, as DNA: TGTGCCACCAGCAGTCGACAGGGGCCTTACGAGCAGTACTTC.

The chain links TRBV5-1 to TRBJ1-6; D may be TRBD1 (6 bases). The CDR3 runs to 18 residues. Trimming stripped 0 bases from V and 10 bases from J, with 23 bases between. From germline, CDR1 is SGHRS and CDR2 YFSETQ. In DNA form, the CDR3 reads TGCGCCAGCAGCTTGGCCTTAACGGCGGCACAGGGTAACTCACCCCTCCACTTT. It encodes CASSLALTAAQGNSPLHF.

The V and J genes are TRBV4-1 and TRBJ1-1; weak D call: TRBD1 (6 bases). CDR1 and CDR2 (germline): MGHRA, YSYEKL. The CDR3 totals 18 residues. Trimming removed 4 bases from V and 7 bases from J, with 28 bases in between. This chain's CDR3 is CASSPTLEQGPLRNEAFF. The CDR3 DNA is TGCGCCAGCAGCCCGACCCTGGAGCAGGGGCCACTGAGAAATGAAGCTTTCTTT.

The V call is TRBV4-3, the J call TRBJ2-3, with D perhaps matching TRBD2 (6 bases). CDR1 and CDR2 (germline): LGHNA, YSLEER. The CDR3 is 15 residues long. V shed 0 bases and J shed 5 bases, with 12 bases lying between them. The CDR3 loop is CASSQDPMTRDTQYF. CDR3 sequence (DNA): TGCGCCAGCAGCCAAGATCCTATGACTAGAGATACGCAGTATTTT.